These 27 T cell receptor beta chains were all obtained from the same sample, sequenced in a study of PD-1 blockade in mismatch repair-deficient tumors. Sequencing was performed with immunoSEQ multiplex PCR; in TCRdb, only in-frame clones are kept and a portion is missing. The repertoire includes 14,000 or so clones, about nine tenths of them detected once, and 9.5% to 12% sits in the top ten. Their specific antigens are unknown. Time point reported: identical approximately 11-day culture without peptide (control). Sequences were derived from cells cultured in vitro, sampled from a patient treated with pembrolizumab. These receptors originate from an adult with mismatch repair-deficient cancer.

The gene calls are TRBV4-1 and TRBJ2-6, with 8 positions matching TRBD1. The CDR3 is made up of 16 amino acids. In germline, CDR1 is MGHRA, CDR2 YSYEKL. J was trimmed by 4 bases and V by 0 bases; bases with no gene match: 2. CDR3 DNA: TGCGCCAGCAGCCAAGACAGGGGGCTAGGGGCCAACGTCCTGACTTTC. Translated: CASSQDRGLGANVLTF.

This chain uses TRBV30 with TRBJ2-5; 9 bases map to TRBD2. This CDR3 has 15 residues. Germline V gene data show CDR1 as GTSNPN and CDR2 as SVGIG (reference sequence). J lost 5 bases, V lost 2 bases, and 9 bases had no gene match. CDR3 loop: CAWSLQGLAVETQYF. CDR3 coding DNA: TGTGCCTGGAGTCTTCAGGGACTAGCTGTGGAGACCCAGTACTTC.

The chain joins TRBV28 to TRBJ1-1; 7 bases match TRBD1. Germline trimming cut 3 bases from V and 4 bases from J; bases unmatched to any gene: 5. The germline gives CDR1 MDHEN, CDR2 SYDVKM. CDR3 length equals 14 residues. The CDR3 sequence is CASSFGHRGTEAFF. The CDR3 DNA follows: TGTGCCAGCAGTTTCGGACACAGGGGCACTGAAGCTTTCTTT.

The chain has TRBV27 and TRBJ2-1, with D hard to call. CDR1 is MNHEY and CDR2 is SMNVEV in the germline V gene (reference sequence). Trimming stripped 7 bases from V and 1 base from J, with 14 bases between. CDR3 length: 15 residues. The CDR3 spells CASIPPGPSYNEQFF. CDR3 nucleotide sequence: TGTGCCAGCATCCCTCCGGGTCCATCCTACAATGAGCAGTTCTTC.

This rearrangement joins TRBV27 to TRBJ2-5; 9 bases match TRBD1. The end of the DNA is better explained by TRBJ2-7, so the J call may be wrong. Germline V gives CDR1 MNHEY, CDR2 SMNVEV (reference sequence). This CDR3 is 14 amino acids long. The CDR3 region has the DNA TGTGCCAGCAGTTTAGCCGGGACAGGGAACGAGCAGTACTTC. Amino acids: CASSLAGTGNEQYF.

This chain links TRBV28 with TRBJ2-6, with 11 bases lining up with TRBD1. The CDR3 is made up of 20 amino acids. Trimming took 7 bases from V and 0 from J; bases not matched to a gene: 14. CDR1 MDHEN and CDR2 SYDVKM come from the germline V gene. The CDR3 reads CASIEGTGGDLLSGANVLTF. CDR3 bases: TGTGCCAGCATAGAGGGGACAGGGGGTGACCTTCTCTCTGGGGCCAACGTCCTGACTTTC.

The genes are TRBV9 and TRBJ2-7; D might be TRBD2 (5 bases). CDR3 size: 15 residues. CDR1 is SGDLS, CDR2 YYNGEE, per germline. Trimming left V 0 bases short and J 1 base short, with 11 bases between. The CDR3 DNA follows: TGTGCCAGCAGCGTAGGGGTCGGGAAGTCCTACGAGCAGTACTTC. It translates to CASSVGVGKSYEQYF.

The chain links TRBV5-5 to TRBJ1-2; D call uncertain. The CDR3 has 15 amino acids. CDR1 is SGHKS and CDR2 is YYEKEE in the germline V gene (reference sequence). V gave up 4 bases and J gave up 1 base, with 14 bases separating them. CDR3 loop: CASSDGPEVNYGYTF. Written as DNA, the CDR3 is TGTGCCAGCAGCGATGGACCCGAAGTTAACTATGGCTACACCTTC.

The chain couples TRBV5-1 to TRBJ2-3; D remains ambiguous. The CDR3 loop spans 13 amino acids. V lost 0 bases and J 0 bases, leaving 2 bases between the germline ends. CDR1 SGHRS and CDR2 YFSETQ come from the germline V gene. CDR3 loop: CASSLESTDTQYF. DNA of the CDR3: TGCGCCAGCAGCTTGGAGAGCACAGATACGCAGTATTTT.

The chain recombines TRBV28 with TRBJ1-4, with D perhaps matching TRBD1 (5 bases). Per germline, CDR1 MDHEN and CDR2 SYDVKM. The germline V and J ends were trimmed by 11 bases and 8 bases, with 21 bases remaining between them. The CDR3 runs to 14 residues. The DNA of the CDR3 is TGTGCCTCATGTTCTAAAGGGGTTTGGGAAAAACTGTTTTTT. Translation: CASCSKGVWEKLFF.

The rearrangement links TRBV11-3 to TRBJ2-3; 14 bases map to TRBD2. Germline CDR1 reads SGHNT; CDR2 reads YENEEA. This CDR3 is built from 16 residues. V lost 5 bases to trimming and J lost 5 bases; unmatched junction nucleotides: 6. CDR3 amino acids: CASSPGLAGVGDTQYF. As DNA, the CDR3 is TGTGCCAGCAGCCCGGGACTAGCGGGAGTGGGAGATACGCAGTATTTT.

This clone was recorded a few times. The rearrangement uses TRBV5-1 and TRBJ2-3; TRBD2 matches 14 bases. The CDR3 has 16 amino acids. The ends lost 4 bases at V and 4 bases at J; junction bases unmatched: 5. CDR1 is SGHRS, CDR2 YFSETQ, per germline. CDR3 nucleotide sequence: TGCGCCAGCAGCGCGGGACTAGCGGGAGTTCCAGATACGCAGTATTTT. Translation gives CASSAGLAGVPDTQYF.

This clone showed up just once. This chain links TRBV18 with TRBJ1-4; 9 nucleotides align to TRBD1. The CDR3 has 15 residues. The trim removed 2 bases at V and 7 bases at J, leaving 5 bases unmatched. Germline CDR1 and CDR2: KGHSH and LQKENI. The CDR3, as DNA: TGTGCCAGCTCACCAGTACAGGGGGCGACTGAAAAACTGTTTTTT. It codes for CASSPVQGATEKLFF.

This clone was recorded only once. V usage is TRBV29-1 and J usage is TRBJ2-5, with 7 bases that match TRBD1. Germline V gives CDR1 SQVTM, CDR2 ANQGSEA. V lost 8 bases and J lost 2; bases outside the gene matches: 5. This CDR3 is 12 amino acids long. The CDR3 DNA follows: TGCAGCTCTTCACAGGGGCAAGAGACCCAGTACTTC. It yields the protein CSSSQGQETQYF.

This sequence joins TRBV30 and TRBJ1-1, with D possibly being TRBD1 (6 bases). Trimming cost V 0 bases and J 10 bases, with 18 bases left between them. Germline CDR1 is GTSNPN and CDR2 is SVGIG (reference sequence). The CDR3 covers 14 residues. The CDR3 DNA is TGTGCCTGGAGTGTGAAAGGGGGGGAGGGTGGAGCTTTCTTT. It yields the protein CAWSVKGGEGGAFF.

This clone came up once. This chain joins TRBV10-1 and TRBJ2-1; 7 bases match TRBD1. V gave up 6 bases and J gave up 8 bases; unmatched junction bases: 10. Germline CDR1 is WNHNN and CDR2 is SYGVQD (reference sequence). This CDR3 has 14 amino acids. The CDR3 protein is CASSPGTARHEQFF. The CDR3 DNA reads TGCGCCAGCAGCCCCGGGACAGCAAGACATGAGCAGTTCTTC.

V and J are TRBV5-1 and TRBJ1-2; D possibly corresponds to TRBD1 (6 bases). This CDR3 is 16 amino acids long. V dropped 1 base and J dropped 2 bases, with 15 bases sitting between them. Germline CDR1 and CDR2: SGHRS and YFSETQ. The CDR3 region has the DNA TGCGCCAGCAGCTTGATACCTGGACAGAAGAACTATGGCTACACCTTC. It translates to CASSLIPGQKNYGYTF.

The chain is built from TRBV7-2 and TRBJ2-7; 9 bases fit TRBD1. V shed 3 bases, J shed 2 bases, and the junction held 11 bases outside the gene matches. The germline gives CDR1 SGHTA, CDR2 FQGNSA. The CDR3 has 17 amino acids. The CDR3 DNA is TGTGCCAGCAGCTTTTTCGGGACAGGGTGGGACCCCTACGAGCAGTACTTC. Its translation is CASSFFGTGWDPYEQYF.

This chain links TRBV6-1 with TRBJ2-7, with D unresolved. V dropped 1 base and J dropped 0 bases, with 7 bases sitting between them. From germline, CDR1 is MNHNS and CDR2 SASEGT. This CDR3 is built from 14 residues. The CDR3 DNA reads TGTGCCAGCAGTGAAGGGGGATACTCCTACGAGCAGTACTTC. Its translation: CASSEGGYSYEQYF.

The J gene is TRBJ1-5, the V gene TRBV30, with 8 bases fitting TRBD1. This CDR3 spans 16 amino acids. V was clipped by 2 bases and J by 5 bases; unmatched bases: 11. Germline values: CDR1 GTSNPN, CDR2 SVGIG (reference sequence). CDR3 bases: TGTGCCTGGAGTTACCCTGGCAGGGGGCAGGATCAGCCCCAGCATTTT. It codes for CAWSYPGRGQDQPQHF.

This sequence joins TRBV28 and TRBJ2-6, with 7 bases that match TRBD2. The CDR3 runs 17 residues. Per germline, CDR1 MDHEN and CDR2 SYDVKM. Unmatched junction bases numbered 8, after V lost 6 bases and J lost 0 bases. CDR3 sequence: CASRLPGLSSGANVLTF. The DNA for the CDR3 is TGTGCCAGCAGATTACCGGGACTATCCTCTGGGGCCAACGTCCTGACTTTC.

This clone turned up a few times. The rearrangement joins TRBV11-3 to TRBJ2-7, with 7 bases fitting TRBD2. The junction had 22 bases not matched to a gene; V was cut back by 2 bases and J by 3 bases. The germline V gene has CDR1 SGHNT and CDR2 YENEEA. This CDR3 comprises 20 residues. The CDR3 sequence: CASSLTVAFASGGGVYEQYF. DNA for the CDR3: TGTGCCAGCAGCTTAACCGTGGCTTTTGCTAGCGGAGGAGGGGTCTACGAGCAGTACTTC. Filled out from reference TRBV11-3 and TRBJ2-7, the complete variable domain reads EAGVVQSPRYKIIEKKQPVAFWCNPISGHNTLYWYLQNLGQGPELLIRYENEEAVDDSQLPKDRFSAERLKGVDSTLKIQPAELGDSAVYLCASSLTVAFASGGGVYEQYFGPGTRLTVT.

The chain joins TRBV2 to TRBJ2-2; maybe TRBD2 (6 bases). This CDR3 has 14 residues. The V gene's germline CDR1 is SNHLY and CDR2 FYNNEI. Trimming left V 10 bases short and J 6 bases short, with 18 bases between. The CDR3 DNA is TGTGCCAACTGTCCTAGCGAGCCCCCCGGGGAGCTGTTTTTT. Its protein is CANCPSEPPGELFF.

V gene TRBV28 combines with J gene TRBJ1-1, with D tentatively TRBD1 (6 bases). The germline V gene has CDR1 MDHEN and CDR2 SYDVKM. V dropped 4 bases and J dropped 1 base, with 13 bases sitting between them. The CDR3 contains 15 residues. In nucleotides, the CDR3 is TGTGCCAGCAGTTATCCAGGGGCTTCGAACACTGAAGCTTTCTTT. This gives the protein CASSYPGASNTEAFF.

The gene calls are TRBV28 and TRBJ1-1; a possible D gene is TRBD1 (5 bases). The CDR3 sequence is 16 residues long. Looked up from germline, CDR1 is MDHEN and CDR2 is SYDVKM. The V gene lost 1 base and the J gene lost 10 bases, with 22 bases spanning the gap. The chain's CDR3 is CASSLSGSGDPRVAFF. In nucleotides, the CDR3 is TGTGCCAGCAGTTTATCAGGTTCGGGGGACCCTCGGGTAGCTTTCTTT.

V gene TRBV6-5 combines with J gene TRBJ1-2; TRBD1 might be the D (5 bases). The CDR3 is 15 amino acids. Deletions cut 0 bases from V and 9 bases from J, with 17 bases between. Germline V lookup: CDR1 MNHEY, CDR2 SVGAGI. In DNA form, the CDR3 reads TGTGCCAGCAGTTACTCGAGACAGCACCCGGGGAGCTACACCTTC. Residues: CASSYSRQHPGSYTF.

The CDR3 loop is CASSLGLSTYEQYF. The CDR3 DNA is TGTGCCAGCAGCTTAGGTTTGAGTACCTACGAGCAGTACTTC. The chain joins TRBV11-3 to TRBJ2-7; D gene unclear. Trimming removed 1 base at V and 2 bases at J, with 9 bases between. The CDR3 loop spans 14 amino acids. From germline, CDR1 is SGHNT and CDR2 YENEEA.